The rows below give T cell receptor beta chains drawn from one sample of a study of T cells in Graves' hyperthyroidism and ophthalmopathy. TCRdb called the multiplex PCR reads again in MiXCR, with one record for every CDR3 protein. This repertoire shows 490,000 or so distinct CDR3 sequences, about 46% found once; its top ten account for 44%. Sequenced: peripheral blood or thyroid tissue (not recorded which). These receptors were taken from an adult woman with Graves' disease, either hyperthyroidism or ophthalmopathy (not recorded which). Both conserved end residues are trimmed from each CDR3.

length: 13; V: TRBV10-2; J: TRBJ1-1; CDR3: ASSPVTRLGTEAF
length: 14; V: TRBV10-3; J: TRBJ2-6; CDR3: ASTSGSKTGANVLT
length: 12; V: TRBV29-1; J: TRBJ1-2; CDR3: GVERTGRNHGYT
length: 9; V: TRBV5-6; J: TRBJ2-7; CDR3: ASSHLYEQY
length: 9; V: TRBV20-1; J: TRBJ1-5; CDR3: SGAVQETQH
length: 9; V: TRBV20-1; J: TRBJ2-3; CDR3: TPAPTDTQY
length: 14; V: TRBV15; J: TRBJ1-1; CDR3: ATSRYPRGGNTEAF
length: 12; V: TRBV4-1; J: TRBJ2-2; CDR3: ASSQEPGTGELF
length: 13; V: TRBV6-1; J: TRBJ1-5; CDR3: ASMEIGGANQPQH
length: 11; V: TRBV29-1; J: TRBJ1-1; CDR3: SGGRQRNTEAF
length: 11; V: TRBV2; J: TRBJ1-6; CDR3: ASRTALGSPIH
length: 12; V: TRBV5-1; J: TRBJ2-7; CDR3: ASSLQGQAYEQY
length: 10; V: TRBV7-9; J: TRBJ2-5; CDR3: ASSPGRETQY
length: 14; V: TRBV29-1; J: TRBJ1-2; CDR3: SSDPLGQGTYYGYT
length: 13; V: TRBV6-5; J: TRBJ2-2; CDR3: ASKASGSDTGELF
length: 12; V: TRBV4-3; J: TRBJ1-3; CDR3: ASSPQVAGNTIY
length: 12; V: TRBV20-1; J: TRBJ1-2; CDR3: SAPPGPQFYGYT
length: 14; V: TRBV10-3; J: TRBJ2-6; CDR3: ANAGQMNSGANVLT
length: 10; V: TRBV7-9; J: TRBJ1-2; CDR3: ASSSDKRGYT
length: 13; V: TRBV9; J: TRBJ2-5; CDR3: ASSAGTRQQETQY
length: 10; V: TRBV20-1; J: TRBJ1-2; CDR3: SVLDRGNGYT
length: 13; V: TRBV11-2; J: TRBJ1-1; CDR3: ASSLEAGGHTEAF
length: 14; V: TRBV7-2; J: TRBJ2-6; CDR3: ASGLAGGSGANVLT
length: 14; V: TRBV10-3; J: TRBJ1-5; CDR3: AISESLGQGHQPQH
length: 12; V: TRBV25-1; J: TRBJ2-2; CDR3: ASGRAEITGELI
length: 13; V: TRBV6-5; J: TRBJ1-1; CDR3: ASRLENFESTEAF
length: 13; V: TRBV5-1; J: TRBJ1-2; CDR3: ASSWGAGTSGGYT
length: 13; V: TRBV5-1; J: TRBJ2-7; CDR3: ASSFVGGSNPEQY
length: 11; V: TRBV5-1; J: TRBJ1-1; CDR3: ASSWGTDTEAF
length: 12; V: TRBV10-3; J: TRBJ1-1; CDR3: AIGGGVANTEAF
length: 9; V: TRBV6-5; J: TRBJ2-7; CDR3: ASSTPGSPS
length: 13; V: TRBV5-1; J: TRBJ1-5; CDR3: ASSYGTAPGQPQH
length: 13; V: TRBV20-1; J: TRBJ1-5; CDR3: SARIGGEFNQPQH
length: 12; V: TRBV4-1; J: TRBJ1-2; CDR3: ASSGRDAGYGYT
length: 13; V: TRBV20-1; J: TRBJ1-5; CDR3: SARGGGAYNQPQH
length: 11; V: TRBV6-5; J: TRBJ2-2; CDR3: ASSTTNTGELF
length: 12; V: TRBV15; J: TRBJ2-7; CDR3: ATVPPNWCYEQY
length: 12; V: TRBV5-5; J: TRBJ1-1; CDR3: ASSEKRGQAEAF
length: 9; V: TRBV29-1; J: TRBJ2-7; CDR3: STGESYEQY
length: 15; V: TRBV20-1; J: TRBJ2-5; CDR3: SARVRLAGAMGETQY
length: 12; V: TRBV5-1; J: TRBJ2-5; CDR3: ASSIQETQETQY
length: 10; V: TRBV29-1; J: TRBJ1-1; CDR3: SVEDRIAEAF
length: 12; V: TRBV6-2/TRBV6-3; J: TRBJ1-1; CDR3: ASSYQRWGTEAF
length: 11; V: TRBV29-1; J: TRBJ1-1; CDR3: SVEGQGYTEAF
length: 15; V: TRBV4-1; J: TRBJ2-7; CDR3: ASSQDLGTGATYEQY
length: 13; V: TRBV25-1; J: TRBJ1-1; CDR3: ASRGTGGGNTEAF
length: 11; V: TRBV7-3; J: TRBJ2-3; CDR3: ASSPGGTDTQY
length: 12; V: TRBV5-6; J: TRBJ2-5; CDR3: ASRVRVAGETQY
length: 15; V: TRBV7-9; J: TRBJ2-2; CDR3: ASSQEPGGRRVGELF
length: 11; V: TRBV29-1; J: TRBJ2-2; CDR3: SVGTLKGGELF
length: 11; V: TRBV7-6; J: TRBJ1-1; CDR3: ASSRRRGSEAF
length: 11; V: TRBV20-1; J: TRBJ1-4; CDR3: SAREGQKEKLF